This entry features one T cell receptor beta chain sequence. Its cognate antigen is unknown. One entry per CDR3 protein, called by TCRdb with MiXCR from the 5' RACE reads. The top ten clones hold around 24% of a sample with 40,000 to 60,000 distinct CDR3 sequences, 12% of them seen once. These data belong to a study of T-cell memory formation after mild COVID-19. The overall study: TCR clustering was largely donor specific.

CDR1 and CDR2 (germline): KGHSH, LQKENI. V lost 1 base, J lost 8 bases, and 12 bases lay in between. The CDR3 is 14 residues long. Points from the study as a whole: Whereas later expanders leaned CD4+, clones contracting day 15 to 85 showed a balanced CD4/CD8 makeup.

Sequences were obtained from PBMCs or a T cell subset sorted from them (not recorded which). This rearrangement joins TRBV18 to TRBJ2-1; D is possibly TRBD1 or TRBD2 (5 bases each). This clonotype was obtained from a young man who had mild COVID-19 (a few samples of this study predate the infection). Cell type and time point are not known. CDR3 sequence: CASSPLGVGDEQFF. CDR3 coding DNA: TGTGCCAGCTCACCACTGGGGGTGGGCGATGAGCAGTTCTTC.